This TCR beta chain was retrieved from a study of blood T cell repertoires in COVID-19. The CDR3 has 14 residues. Germline values: CDR1 MGHDK, CDR2 SYGVNS. Trimming took 5 bases from V and 4 from J; bases not matched to a gene: 8. Clones were sequenced by immunoSEQ multiplex PCR, and TCRdb holds only the in-frame ones, with some missing. Of approximately 140,000 clones in the sample, over 80% were seen once. The chain recombines TRBV25-1 with TRBJ2-7, with TRBD1 matching 7 bases. The sequencing sample was made of PBMCs or T cells enriched from blood (not recorded which). The clonotype was recovered from a woman in her fifties or sixties who had been exposed to COVID-19. The CDR3 is CASSPGTVNYEQYF. The DNA for the CDR3 is TGTGCCAGCAGTCCCGGGACAGTGAATTACGAGCAGTACTTC.